Below are 24 T cell receptor beta chains sequenced from a single sample in a study of CD8 T cells in ankylosing spondylitis. TCRdb independently ran MiXCR on the 5' RACE reads; one entry per CDR3 protein. The table lists 180,000 or so distinct CDR3 sequences, roughly 11% of them singletons. The sequenced sample consisted of blood, either unsorted or a sorted T cell fraction (not recorded which). These receptors were taken from a male donor with ankylosing spondylitis or in good health (not recorded which).

This clonotype was detected ten times or more. V gene TRBV5-1 combines with J gene TRBJ1-2, with D maybe TRBD1 (5 bases). V was clipped by 4 bases and J by 4 bases, with 11 bases between them. The CDR3 length is 13 residues. The germline gives CDR1 SGHRS, CDR2 YFSETQ. CDR3 sequence: CASSPSDSYGYTF. CDR3 DNA: TGCGCCAGCAGCCCCTCCGACAGCTATGGCTACACCTTC.

There are a few counts of this clonotype. The J gene is TRBJ1-1, the V gene TRBV7-9; no clear D gene. This CDR3 is 14 amino acids long. Germline values: CDR1 SEHNR, CDR2 FQNEAQ (reference sequence). Trimming took off 5 bases at V and 4 bases at J, with 14 bases between the two ends. This CDR3 reads CASSESPGSTEAFF. The DNA for the CDR3 is TGTGCCAGCAGCGAGAGCCCGGGGAGCACTGAAGCTTTCTTT. Filled out from reference TRBV7-9 and TRBJ1-1, the complete variable domain reads DTGVSQNPRHKITKRGQNVTFRCDPISEHNRLYWYRQTLGQGPEFLTYFQNEAQLEKSRLLSDRFSAERPKGSFSTLEIQRTEQGDSAMYLCASSESPGSTEAFFGQGTRLTVV.

This clonotype was observed a few times. The rearrangement uses TRBV2 and TRBJ2-5; D uncertain. This CDR3 contains 14 residues. Germline V gene lookup returns CDR1 SNHLY and CDR2 FYNNEI. Between the trimmed V and J ends, which lost 2 bases and 7 bases, there was a span of 14 bases. In DNA, the CDR3 is TGTGCCAGCAGTGAACAAGGTCCCTCGGGGACCCAGTACTTC. This translates into CASSEQGPSGTQYF.

The chain couples TRBV20-1 to TRBJ2-1; maybe TRBD1 (5 bases). Germline loops: CDR1 DFQATT, CDR2 SNEGSKA (reference sequence). The V end lost 4 bases, the J end lost 9 bases, and 19 bases lay between the germline ends. The CDR3 spans 14 residues. CDR3 coding DNA: TGCAGTGCTAATTTCGCCGCTAGAAGGGGTGAGCAGTTCTTC. Its translation is CSANFAARRGEQFF.

Ten or more counts support this clonotype. The chain joins TRBV2 to TRBJ1-2; D not certain. Germline V CDR1 and CDR2: SNHLY, FYNNEI. The V and J ends lost 2 bases and 4 bases respectively, with 5 bases between them. The CDR3 is made up of 12 amino acids. CDR3 coding DNA: TGTGCCAGCAGTGAACAGAGCTATGGCTACACCTTC. Translation: CASSEQSYGYTF.

This clonotype was counted ten times or more. This chain uses TRBV11-2 with TRBJ2-5; D is uncertain. Germline assignment: CDR1 SGHAT and CDR2 FQNNGV. V gave up 9 bases and J gave up 5 bases, with 10 bases separating them. CDR3 size: 11 residues. CDR3 protein: CARTPAETQYF. Written as DNA, the CDR3 is TGTGCCAGAACCCCTGCGGAGACCCAGTACTTC.

This clonotype was picked up many times. The chain is built from TRBV6-1 and TRBJ1-1; D remains unclear. Trimming pared 2 bases from V and 6 bases from J, leaving 10 bases between. CDR1 is MNHNS and CDR2 is SASEGT in the germline V gene. CDR3 size: 13 residues. The chain's CDR3 is CASSESEGAEAFF. The CDR3 DNA is TGTGCCAGCAGTGAAAGTGAAGGTGCTGAAGCTTTCTTT.

In this sample, this clonotype turned up many times. The V gene is TRBV27, the J gene TRBJ1-1; TRBD1 agrees at 8 bases. The CDR3 contains 15 residues. With V trimmed by 5 bases and J by 2 bases, 7 bases remained unmatched. CDR1 is MNHEY and CDR2 is SMNVEV in the germline V gene (reference sequence). The CDR3 loop reads CASSLFRGRNTEAFF. The CDR3 DNA is TGTGCCAGCAGTCTCTTCAGGGGGCGAAACACTGAAGCTTTCTTT.

This clonotype was counted ten times or more. J is TRBJ2-1 and V is TRBV6-2 or TRBV6-3; D remains unclear. The CDR3 totals 12 residues. Germline-derived CDR1 and CDR2 are MNHEY and SVGEGT. With 2 bases removed from V and 6 bases from J, the gap between germline ends came to 5 bases. The CDR3 DNA is TGTGCCAGCAGTTACGCTCCCAATGAGCAGTTCTTC. Translated: CASSYAPNEQFF.

This clonotype has ten or more counts. The V and J genes are TRBV19 and TRBJ1-1, with TRBD1 identical over 8 bases. From germline, CDR1 is LNHDA and CDR2 SQIVND (reference sequence). The V and J ends lost 6 bases and 4 bases, in that order; junction bases with no gene match: 13. The CDR3 extends over 16 amino acids. The CDR3 is CASRPPRQGPGTEAFF. CDR3 bases: TGTGCCAGTAGGCCTCCCCGACAGGGGCCGGGCACTGAAGCTTTCTTT.

This clonotype was detected ten times or more. V and J are TRBV10-3 and TRBJ2-2, with D unresolved. In germline, CDR1 is ENHRY, CDR2 SYGVKD. The CDR3 sequence is 13 residues long. The V end lost 0 bases, the J end lost 6 bases, and 5 bases lay between the germline ends. CDR3 residues: CAISESGSGELFF. The DNA for the CDR3 is TGTGCCATCAGTGAGTCGGGGTCCGGGGAGCTGTTTTTT.

This clonotype occurred a few times. V usage is TRBV6-1 and J usage is TRBJ1-1; unclear D gene. Trimming cost V 2 bases and J 1 base, with 5 bases left between them. From germline, CDR1 is MNHNS and CDR2 SASEGT. CDR3 length: 13 amino acids. CDR3 sequence: CASSELRNTEAFF. The CDR3 DNA follows: TGTGCCAGCAGTGAACTCCGGAACACTGAAGCTTTCTTT.

The rearrangement links TRBV28 to TRBJ2-7; 9 bases are a match to TRBD2. Germline loops: CDR1 MDHEN, CDR2 SYDVKM. Trimming cost V 5 bases and J 7 bases; bases outside gene matches: 9. The CDR3 is 14 amino acids. The CDR3 coding sequence is TGTGCCAGCAGTCGGGCTAGCGGGACGAGGGAGCAGTACTTC. Translating gives CASSRASGTREQYF.

This clonotype has more than one count but fewer than ten. The rearrangement uses TRBV24-1 and TRBJ1-3; possibly TRBD1 for D (5 bases). The CDR3 sequence is 16 residues long. The ends were cut back, 2 bases at V and 1 base at J, with 11 bases in the middle. Germline CDR1 KGHDR, CDR2 SFDVKD. DNA for the CDR3: TGTGCCACCAGTGATTGGGGCGGGAGATCTGGAAACACCATATATTTT. Its translation: CATSDWGGRSGNTIYF.

The rearrangement links TRBV7-2 to TRBJ2-1; 13 bases agree with TRBD2. This CDR3 is 18 amino acids long. The V gene end was trimmed by 0 bases and the J gene end by 1 base; junction bases not matched to a gene: 3. Germline V gene sequence: CDR1 SGHTA, CDR2 FQGNSA. CDR3 bases: TGTGCCAGCAGCTTAGCGACTAGCGGGGGGCCTTCCTACAATGAGCAGTTCTTC. As protein: CASSLATSGGPSYNEQFF.

The table lists this clonotype with many counts. The V gene is TRBV4-3, the J gene TRBJ2-7; 9 bases are shared with TRBD2. The CDR3 sequence is 15 residues long. Germline CDR1 is LGHNA and CDR2 is YSLEER. The V gene end was trimmed by 1 base and the J gene end by 3 bases; junction bases not matched to a gene: 4. The CDR3 loop is CASSQGLSGGYEQYF. In DNA, the CDR3 is TGCGCCAGCAGCCAAGGGCTTAGCGGGGGCTACGAGCAGTACTTC.

This clonotype was detected many times. The CDR3 region is CATSDRGLLWDTQYF. The CDR3 DNA follows: TGTGCCACCAGTGACCGTGGACTCCTTTGGGATACGCAGTATTTT. The V and J genes are TRBV24-1 and TRBJ2-3, with D possibly TRBD2 on 5 matching bases. With 4 bases removed from V and 6 bases from J, the gap between germline ends came to 16 bases. Germline V gene data show CDR1 as KGHDR and CDR2 as SFDVKD. CDR3 size: 15 residues.

This chain joins TRBV19 and TRBJ1-2; D ambiguous. The germline CDR1 and CDR2 sequences are LNHDA and SQIVND (reference sequence). Trimming took off 6 bases at V and 2 bases at J, with 19 bases between the two ends. The CDR3 is made up of 16 amino acids. The CDR3 protein is CASSSQGGIPNYGYTF. The CDR3, as DNA: TGTGCCAGTAGCTCACAAGGAGGGATCCCAAACTATGGCTACACCTTC.

The table lists this clonotype with many counts. The DNA of the CDR3 is TGTGCCACCAGTGATACACTAAGAGATACGCAGTATTTT. Amino acids: CATSDTLRDTQYF. The rearrangement uses TRBV24-1 and TRBJ2-3; no reliable D call. The CDR3 runs to 13 residues. The germline V and J ends were trimmed by 3 bases and 5 bases, with 8 bases remaining between them. Per germline, CDR1 KGHDR and CDR2 SFDVKD.

This clonotype came up many times. The chain uses TRBV7-8 and TRBJ2-7; D is possibly TRBD1 (6 bases). Germline V gives CDR1 SGHVS, CDR2 FQNEAQ. The CDR3 consists of 13 residues. Trimming took off 3 bases at V and 1 base at J, with 7 bases between the two ends. The CDR3 region has the DNA TGTGCCAGCAGCTTGGACAGATCCTACGAGCAGTACTTC. Its translation: CASSLDRSYEQYF.

This clonotype was detected many times. The chain joins TRBV29-1 to TRBJ1-5; a weak D match, TRBD1 (5 bases). This CDR3 is 14 amino acids long. The germline gives CDR1 SQVTM, CDR2 ANQGSEA. V was pared by 5 bases and J by 2 bases, with 13 bases between. CDR3 in DNA: TGCAGCGTTTCTACCGGGACCGGCAATCAGCCCCAGCATTTT. Amino acid sequence: CSVSTGTGNQPQHF. The full variable domain, in which reference TRBV29-1 and TRBJ1-5 provide the parts outside the CDR3, is SAVISQKPSRDICQRGTSLTIQCQVDSQVTMMFWYRQQPGQSLTLIATANQGSEATYESGFVIDKFPISRPNLTFSTLTVSNMSPEDSSIYLCSVSTGTGNQPQHFGDGTRLSIL.

The sample holds many counts of this clonotype. This chain connects TRBV6-2 or TRBV6-3 to TRBJ1-1; D remains unclear. V gave up 1 base and J gave up 1 base, with 13 bases separating them. This CDR3 is 16 amino acids long. CDR1 and CDR2 (germline): MNHEY, SVGEGT. In DNA form, the CDR3 reads TGTGCCAGCAGTTACTGGGCAGTGGGCTCGAACACTGAAGCTTTCTTT. Its translation is CASSYWAVGSNTEAFF.

This clonotype has at least ten counts. The V and J genes are TRBV27 and TRBJ2-7; D is perhaps TRBD1 or TRBD2 (5 bases each). Germline V gives CDR1 MNHEY, CDR2 SMNVEV (reference sequence). V was cut by 1 base and J by 10 bases, with 20 bases left in between. The CDR3 has 15 residues. The CDR3: CASSLYGTELLEQYF. The CDR3 nucleotides read TGTGCCAGCAGTTTATACGGGACCGAGCTCTTAGAACAGTACTTC.

The sample holds many counts of this clonotype. V and J are TRBV5-1 and TRBJ2-6; 10 bases match TRBD1. Germline CDR1 SGHRS, CDR2 YFSETQ. With V trimmed by 2 bases and J by 2 bases, 4 bases remained unmatched. The CDR3 loop spans 17 amino acids. CDR3 amino acids: CASSLGTGATGANVLTF. The CDR3 DNA reads TGCGCCAGCAGCTTAGGGACAGGGGCCACTGGGGCCAACGTCCTGACTTTC.